These T cell receptor beta chains were read from a single sample in a study of T cell responses to AZD1222 COVID-19 vaccine. Profiled with immunoSEQ multiplex PCR; TCRdb holds only in-frame clones, not every one. The table has some 120,000 clones, more than 80% seen once. The material was peripheral blood, obtained on day 0 of AZD1222 vaccination. The receptors derive from an adult in good health. The conserved cysteine and the conserved F or W are not part of the CDR3 here. Fields, in order: V gene, J gene, clone size, CDR3 protein. Size is omitted from some rows. Given values are once, few, many or a class for expanded clones.

>TRBV9|TRBJ2-3|-
ASSVEGSIYTQY
>TRBV30|TRBJ1-2|-
AWSEEWTGADGYT
>TRBV15|TRBJ2-5|-
ATSRDQETQY
>TRBV24-1|TRBJ1-1|-
ATTEGPEAF
>TRBV28|TRBJ2-5|-
ASSQSLETQY
>TRBV10-2|TRBJ1-5|once
ASSEGSLNQPQH
>TRBV6-5|TRBJ1-2|-
ASSPAAGWVHGYT
>TRBV18|TRBJ2-7|once
ASSREGGPISGEQY
>TRBV11-2|TRBJ2-7|-
ASSGFTGKQDEQY
>TRBV12-5|TRBJ2-1|-
ASGLSPPTSGSVWMNEQF
>TRBV10-2|TRBJ1-3|-
ASREGHLGNTIY
>TRBV11-2|TRBJ2-7|-
ASSSQGVEQY
>TRBV7-8|TRBJ2-3|-
ASSLEASGLRLLDTQY
>TRBV10-3|TRBJ2-2|-
AISEFGSGGITGELF
>TRBV5-1|TRBJ2-5|-
ASSFGGQMETQY
>TRBV5-4|TRBJ1-6|-
ASSLDRRNSPLH
>TRBV28|TRBJ1-3|-
ASSTDSGNTIY
>TRBV19|TRBJ1-5|-
ASSIFQGMNQPQH
>TRBV5-1|TRBJ2-7|-
ASSRPGTGGKVQY
>TRBV10-1|TRBJ2-3|few
ASSESGSGTDTQY
>TRBV10-3|TRBJ2-3|-
AISEGLASDTQY
>TRBV24-1|TRBJ2-2|-
ATSAGTKNTGELF
>TRBV28|TRBJ2-1|once
ASSWGTSVNNEQF